Here is one TCR beta chain with its context. This clone was seen only once. No cognate antigen has been identified for it. No much larger clone is present one base from it, and per-base qualities are unavailable. These data belong to a study of T cells in tumors after PD-1 blockade (dated by TCRdb to the late 2010s). Context from the whole study: Prior checkpoint blockade, systemic immunosuppressant use, and recent radiotherapy or other anti-cancer therapy within 4 weeks were grounds for patient exclusion. Bulk TCR sequencing was performed on around eleven peripheral blood samples from a few patients to compare blood and tumor clonotypes. Paired single-cell RNA and TCR sequencing was performed on site-matched tumors from BCC or SCC patients before and after anti-PD-1 therapy. A subset of patients also received ongoing daily vismodegib 150 mg during anti-PD-1 treatment. Patients were treated with either pembrolizumab 200 mg every 3 weeks or cemiplimab 350 mg every 2 weeks. On average, peripheral blood samples yielded over 35,000 unique clonotypes and approximately 100,000 TCR templates (range roughly 22,000-280,000). RECIST version 1.1 was the standard used to evaluate clinical response.

Summary of the overall study and its limitations: Around two fifths of the TCR clonotypes from tumors also showed up in blood, and some novel exhausted tumor clones were present in pre-treatment blood, which suggests peripheral recruitment. Where the novel T cell clones came from was not identified, and possible sources could include lymphoid organs or rare unexpanded clones inside the tumor or in the tumor periphery.

In the paper's terms, the time point label means: before anti-PD-1 therapy. Genomic DNA extracted from tumor biopsies or peripheral blood was used for bulk TCRbeta sequencing, with input ranging from about 616 ng to 6,500 ng. Every patient was a poor candidate for surgical resection and had histologically proven advanced or metastatic basal or squamous cell carcinoma. Of the approximately twelve patients making up the basal cell carcinoma cohort, 8 underwent bulk tumor TCR sequencing. The immunoSEQ platform was used to carry out deep TCRbeta sequencing. The published analysis was carried out like this. For further analysis, only productive rearrangements were exported out of the immunoSEQ Analyzer. T cell phenotypes were assigned to bulk TCRbeta clonotypes by matching the clonotypes to single-cell RNA+TCR-seq clones with the same TCRbeta sequence. Tumor enrichment of a clone was calculated by dividing the clone's tumor frequency by the clone's PBMC frequency, both taken from bulk TCR sequencing. GLIPH was used to sort TCRs into specificity groups, which are clusters of distinct TCRs that likely recognize common antigens through shared CDR3 motifs. Not all clones reach the TCRdb copy of this immuneACCESS table, which keeps in-frame sequences only. Checked studies attribute under half of the gap to unresolved V genes and leave the rest unexplained. For V, J and clone size, that table is used; D and trimming come from the DNA. The sample table lists some 43,000 clones, more than 65% of them with a count of one. Under 5% of the sample is in the top ten clones.

This material consisted of PBMCs, taken before anti-PD-1 treatment. The receptor was isolated from a human donor with basal cell carcinoma.

CDR3 protein: CASLKGQGALGANVLTF. The DNA is TGTGCCAGTTTAAAAGGACAGGGGGCGCTTGGGGCCAACGTCCTGACTTTC. This chain is built from TRBV19 and TRBJ2-6, and TRBD1 aligns with 11 junction nucleotides. Trimming accounts for 8 bases at V and 3 bases at J, while the number of junction bases matched to no gene is 9. The germline V gene (reference sequence) yields LNHDA for CDR1 and SQIVND for CDR2. Taken from cysteine to phenylalanine, the CDR3 has 17 residues. This entry keeps only the CDR3 DNA: 51 bases, framed from base 1.